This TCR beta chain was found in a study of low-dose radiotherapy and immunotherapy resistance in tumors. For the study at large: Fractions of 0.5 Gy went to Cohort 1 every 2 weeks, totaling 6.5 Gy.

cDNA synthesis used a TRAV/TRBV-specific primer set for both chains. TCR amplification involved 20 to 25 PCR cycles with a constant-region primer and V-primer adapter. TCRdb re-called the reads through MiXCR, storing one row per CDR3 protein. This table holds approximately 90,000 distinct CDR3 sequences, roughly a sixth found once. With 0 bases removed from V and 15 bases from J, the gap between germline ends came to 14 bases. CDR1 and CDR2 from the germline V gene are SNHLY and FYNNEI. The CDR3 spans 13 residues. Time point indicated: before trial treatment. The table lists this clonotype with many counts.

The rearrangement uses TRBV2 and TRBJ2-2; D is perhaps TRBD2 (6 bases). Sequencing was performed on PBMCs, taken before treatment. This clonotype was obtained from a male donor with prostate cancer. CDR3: CASSEAMRGGVFF. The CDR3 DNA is TGTGCCAGCAGTGAAGCGATGCGGGGTGGGGTGTTTTTT.